Below are 9 T cell receptor beta chains sequenced from a single sample in a study of shared clonotypes between healthy human individuals. The repertoire was sequenced with immunoSEQ multiplex PCR; TCRdb's copy has only in-frame clones and lacks some. This sample has approximately 640,000 clones, with 72% found just once. The specimen was memory CD4+ T cells sorted from blood. This sample's subset: CD45RA-negative fraction. These receptors all come from a woman aged 25 to 39 in good health.

This clone was detected only a few times. The rearrangement uses TRBV30 and TRBJ1-5; unclear D gene. CDR3 length: 15 residues. V lost 0 bases, J lost 4 bases, and 13 bases lay in between. The germline CDR1 and CDR2 sequences are GTSNPN and SVGIG (reference sequence). The CDR3 DNA sequence: TGTGCCTGGAGTGTAATGGGGTTGGGAAATCAGCCCCAGCATTTT. Protein: CAWSVMGLGNQPQHF.

There are a few counts of this clone. The rearrangement links TRBV29-1 to TRBJ1-4, with D perhaps TRBD1 (6 bases). Per the germline V gene, CDR1 is SQVTM and CDR2 is ANQGSEA. This CDR3 has 11 amino acids. Between the trimmed V and J ends, which lost 7 bases and 5 bases, there was a span of 8 bases. The CDR3 loop is CSADRNEKLFF. The CDR3 DNA reads TGCAGCGCTGACAGGAATGAAAAACTGTTTTTT.

The chain links TRBV21-1 to TRBJ2-1. TRBV21-1 is given as a pseudogene. This CDR3 has 10 amino acids. The CDR3 protein is CASSKSEQFF. The CDR3 nucleotides are TGTGCCAGCAGCAAAAGTGAGCAGTTCTTC.

The chain has TRBV11-2 and TRBJ1-6; D is perhaps TRBD1 (6 bases). CDR3 length: 17 amino acids. V lost 1 base and J lost 7, with 17 bases in between. CDR1 and CDR2 from the germline V gene are SGHAT and FQNNGV. The CDR3 here is CASSLARTAQRNSPLHF. CDR3 in DNA: TGTGCCAGCAGCTTAGCCAGGACAGCCCAGCGGAATTCACCCCTCCACTTT.

The genes are TRBV29-1 and TRBJ2-5; D remains ambiguous. V lost 4 bases and J 4 bases, leaving 22 bases between the germline ends. The CDR3 covers 16 residues. Germline CDR1 and CDR2: SQVTM and ANQGSEA. DNA for the CDR3: TGCAGCGTTGTGCTCCGCCCATTAAGGGCCAGAGAGACCCAGTACTTC. Translating gives CSVVLRPLRARETQYF.

This rearrangement joins TRBV2 to TRBJ1-1; D is uncertain. The V end was cut by 5 bases, the J end by 0 bases, with 10 bases between. Germline V gives CDR1 SNHLY, CDR2 FYNNEI. The CDR3 consists of 14 residues. Here the CDR3 DNA reads TGTGCCAGCAGTCCCGGGAGCTTGAACACTGAAGCTTTCTTT. It is translated as CASSPGSLNTEAFF.

This clone was counted many times. The chain has TRBV7-2 and TRBJ2-7; D tentatively fits TRBD1 or TRBD2 (6 bases each). This CDR3 spans 14 amino acids. Germline V gene lookup returns CDR1 SGHTA and CDR2 FQGNSA. Between the trimmed V and J ends, which lost 5 bases and 0 bases, there was a span of 11 bases. CDR3 bases: TGTGCCAGCAGCGGGGGGCTGAGCTCCTACGAGCAGTACTTC. Translating it yields CASSGGLSSYEQYF.

This clone has a handful of counts. J is TRBJ2-1 and V is TRBV28; possible D gene TRBD1, 6 bases. Trimming pared 1 base from V and 5 bases from J, leaving 15 bases between. The CDR3 extends over 16 amino acids. Looked up from germline, CDR1 is MDHEN and CDR2 is SYDVKM. The CDR3 loop reads CASSLFAGVSDNEQFF. The CDR3 DNA reads as TGTGCCAGCAGTTTATTTGCAGGGGTGAGCGACAATGAGCAGTTCTTC.

The chain recombines TRBV28 with TRBJ1-2; D perhaps matches TRBD1 (6 bases). The CDR3 length is 14 residues. Germline V gene lookup returns CDR1 MDHEN and CDR2 SYDVKM. Deletions cut 5 bases from V and 5 bases from J, with 15 bases between. For the CDR3, the DNA is TGTGCCAGCAGTGGAAATAACCAGGGGTATGGCTACACCTTC. Translation gives CASSGNNQGYGYTF.